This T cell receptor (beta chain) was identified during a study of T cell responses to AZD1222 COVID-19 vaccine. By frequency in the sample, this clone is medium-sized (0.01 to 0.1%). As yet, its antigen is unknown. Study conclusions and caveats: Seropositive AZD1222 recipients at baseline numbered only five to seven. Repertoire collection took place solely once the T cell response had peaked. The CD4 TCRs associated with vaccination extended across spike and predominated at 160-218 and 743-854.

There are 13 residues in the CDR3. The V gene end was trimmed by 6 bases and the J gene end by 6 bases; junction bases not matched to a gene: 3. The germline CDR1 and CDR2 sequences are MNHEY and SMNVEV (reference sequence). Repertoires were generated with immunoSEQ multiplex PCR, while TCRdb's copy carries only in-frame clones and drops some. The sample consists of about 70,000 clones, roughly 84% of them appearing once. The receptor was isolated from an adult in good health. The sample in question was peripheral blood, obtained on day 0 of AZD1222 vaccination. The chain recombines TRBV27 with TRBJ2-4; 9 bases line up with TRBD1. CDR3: CASRTGGVNIQYF. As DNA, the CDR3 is TGTGCCAGCAGGACAGGGGGGGTAAACATTCAGTACTTC.